One sample yielded the 25 T cell receptor beta chains listed below, sequenced in a study of control samples from healthy donors and cancer patients. Some clones are missing from TCRdb's copy, which holds only in-frame ones; the method was immunoSEQ multiplex PCR. This sample has 130,000 to 150,000 clones, with roughly 93% found just once. Sequenced sample: blood. These receptors originate from a man between 18 and 29 years old in good health.

This rearrangement joins TRBV5-1 to TRBJ2-3, with 7 bases identical to TRBD1. After removal of 4 bases from V and 4 bases from J, the junction contained 0 bases not matched to a gene. Germline V gives CDR1 SGHRS, CDR2 YFSETQ. The CDR3 is 12 residues long. As DNA, the CDR3 is TGCGCCAGCAGCCAGGGGGCAGATACGCAGTATTTT. Amino acids: CASSQGADTQYF. Based on the CDR3 plus reference TRBV5-1 and TRBJ2-3, the full variable domain is KAGVTQTPRYLIKTRGQQVTLSCSPISGHRSVSWYQQTPGQGLQFLFEYFSETQRNKGNFPGRFSGRQFSNSRSEMNVSTLELGDSALYLCASSQGADTQYFGPGTRLTVL.

V and J are TRBV18 and TRBJ2-6; D is ambiguous. In germline, CDR1 is KGHSH, CDR2 LQKENI. This CDR3 is built from 15 residues. The V gene lost 2 bases and the J gene lost 2 bases, with 7 bases spanning the gap. The CDR3, as DNA: TGTGCCAGCTCACCAGGACGCCCTGGGGCCAACGTCCTGACTTTC. Its translation is CASSPGRPGANVLTF.

The CDR3 loop is CASSSGTGYSPLHF. The CDR3 DNA is TGTGCCAGCAGCTCCGGGACAGGGTATTCACCCCTCCACTTT. The chain employs TRBV5-4 and TRBJ1-6, with 9 bases that match TRBD1. The CDR3 spans 14 residues. Per germline, CDR1 SGHNT and CDR2 YYREEE (reference sequence). After removal of 3 bases from V and 8 bases from J, the junction contained 3 bases not matched to a gene.

This CDR3 reads CASKDRTGEDQPQHF. In DNA, the CDR3 is TGTGCCAGTAAGGATAGGACAGGTGAGGATCAGCCCCAGCATTTT. This chain joins TRBV19 and TRBJ1-5, with 7 bases lining up with TRBD1. Unmatched junction bases numbered 11, after V lost 7 bases and J lost 5 bases. Looked up from germline, CDR1 is LNHDA and CDR2 is SQIVND (reference sequence). The CDR3 loop spans 15 amino acids.

The chain joins TRBV13 to TRBJ1-1, with 8 bases fitting TRBD1. The V gene's germline CDR1 is PRHDT and CDR2 FYEKMQ (reference sequence). This CDR3 is 15 amino acids long. The ends lost 4 bases at V and 3 bases at J; junction bases unmatched: 7. The CDR3, as DNA: TGTGCCAGCAGCTCAACCCTCAGGGGGCACACTGAAGCTTTCTTT. This gives the protein CASSSTLRGHTEAFF. Variable domain in full (rest from reference TRBV13 and TRBJ1-1): AAGVIQSPRHLIKEKRETATLKCYPIPRHDTVYWYQQGPGQDPQFLISFYEKMQSDKGSIPDRFSAQQFSDYHSELNMSSLELGDSALYFCASSSTLRGHTEAFFGQGTRLTVV.

The gene calls are TRBV6-1 and TRBJ1-2; D uncertain. The V gene lost 2 bases and the J gene lost 2 bases, with 9 bases spanning the gap. Germline V lookup: CDR1 MNHNS, CDR2 SASEGT. This CDR3 is 14 amino acids long. Written as DNA, the CDR3 is TGTGCCAGCAGTGAATCTCCGAACAACTATGGCTACACCTTC. Translation gives CASSESPNNYGYTF.

This clone was counted a single time. The gene calls are TRBV27 and TRBJ2-7; D ambiguous. The germline V gene encodes CDR1 MNHEY and CDR2 SMNVEV (reference sequence). The V end lost 1 base, the J end lost 0 bases, and 10 bases lay between the germline ends. The CDR3 is 15 amino acids. In DNA form, the CDR3 reads TGTGCCAGCAGTTTATTTGGCGTTCCCTCCTACGAGCAGTACTTC. Protein product: CASSLFGVPSYEQYF.

In its sample, this clone was seen once. This rearrangement joins TRBV4-2 to TRBJ2-2; no reliable D call. V lost 0 bases to trimming and J lost 0 bases, with 5 bases between them. Per germline, CDR1 LGHNA and CDR2 YNFKEQ. The CDR3 has 15 amino acids. The CDR3 DNA reads as TGTGCCAGCAGCCAAGATCCCCCGAACACCGGGGAGCTGTTTTTT. Amino acid sequence: CASSQDPPNTGELFF.

The V call is TRBV18, the J call TRBJ1-6; perhaps TRBD1 as D (6 bases). This CDR3 has 14 residues. V lost 3 bases to trimming and J lost 6 bases, with 9 bases between them. Germline assignment: CDR1 KGHSH and CDR2 LQKENI. The CDR3 DNA is TGTGCCAGCTCACCCGGACAGTCTAATTCACCCCTCCACTTT. This encodes CASSPGQSNSPLHF.

The rearrangement uses TRBV27 and TRBJ1-5; D might be TRBD1 (5 bases). Germline-derived CDR1 and CDR2 are MNHEY and SMNVEV (reference sequence). The CDR3 contains 15 residues. The V gene lost 7 bases and the J gene lost 4 bases, with 17 bases spanning the gap. DNA of the CDR3: TGTGCCAGCACCCTTTCACCAGGGATGAATCAGCCCCAGCATTTT. Translated: CASTLSPGMNQPQHF.

As regards this clone: Other DNA sequences in this sample translate to the same CDR3. This sequence joins TRBV11-2 and TRBJ2-7; TRBD2 aligns across 8 bases. Trimming cost V 1 base and J 7 bases; bases outside gene matches: 18. CDR3 length: 18 residues. The germline gives CDR1 SGHAT, CDR2 FQNNGV. CDR3 in DNA: TGTGCCAGCAGCTTAGTCCTCGCCGTGCCAGCGGGAGTTCGGGAGCAGTACTTC. It is translated as CASSLVLAVPAGVREQYF.

The rearrangement uses TRBV19 and TRBJ1-1; D remains unclear. V dropped 1 base and J dropped 8 bases, with 11 bases sitting between them. Germline values: CDR1 LNHDA, CDR2 SQIVND (reference sequence). This CDR3 contains 13 residues. CDR3 DNA sequence: TGTGCCAGTAGTATAGGGGCAGCAACCGAAGCTTTCTTT. Amino acid sequence: CASSIGAATEAFF.

The chain is built from TRBV6-5 and TRBJ2-7, with a possible D match to TRBD1 (5 bases). The V and J ends lost 6 bases and 4 bases respectively, with 10 bases between them. From germline, CDR1 is MNHEY and CDR2 SVGAGI. This CDR3 is built from 12 residues. The CDR3 here is CASRQQDYEQYF. The CDR3 DNA reads TGTGCCAGCAGACAACAGGATTACGAGCAGTACTTC.

Remarks on this clone: At the DNA level, this CDR3 is encoded by other sequences in the same sample as well. The chain has TRBV7-2 and TRBJ2-1; D is perhaps TRBD2 (6 bases). The CDR3 runs to 14 residues. Germline CDR1 and CDR2: SGHTA and FQGNSA. Trimming took off 2 bases at V and 7 bases at J, with 12 bases between the two ends. The CDR3 spells CASSLRDSVNEQFF. The CDR3, as DNA: TGTGCCAGCAGCTTAAGGGACTCCGTAAATGAGCAGTTCTTC.

V is TRBV10-3 and J is TRBJ2-3; 7 nucleotides match TRBD2. The germline gives CDR1 ENHRY, CDR2 SYGVKD. There are 13 residues in the CDR3. V shed 8 bases, J shed 2 bases, and the junction held 4 bases outside the gene matches. DNA for the CDR3: TGTGCCATCGGGGGAGGGAACACAGATACGCAGTATTTT. Amino acids: CAIGGGNTDTQYF.

CDR3 in amino acids: CASSPRTGDVVYGYTF. The CDR3 nucleotides are TGTGCCAGCAGCCCGCGGACAGGGGATGTTGTCTATGGCTACACCTTC. The chain has TRBV7-9 and TRBJ1-2, with 9 bases fitting TRBD1. The CDR3 runs 16 residues. In germline, CDR1 is SEHNR, CDR2 FQNEAQ (reference sequence). The ends lost 5 bases at V and 4 bases at J; junction bases unmatched: 11. Variable domain in full (rest from reference TRBV7-9 and TRBJ1-2): DTGVSQNPRHKITKRGQNVTFRCDPISEHNRLYWYRQTLGQGPEFLTYFQNEAQLEKSRLLSDRFSAERPKGSFSTLEIQRTEQGDSAMYLCASSPRTGDVVYGYTFGSGTRLTVV.

The chain uses TRBV5-1 and TRBJ1-2, with D possibly matching TRBD1 (6 bases). The germline V and J ends were trimmed by 4 bases and 0 bases, with 16 bases remaining between them. This CDR3 spans 16 amino acids. Germline CDR1 SGHRS, CDR2 YFSETQ. CDR3 coding DNA: TGCGCCAGCAGCCACTACGGACAGAGAGCTAACTATGGCTACACCTTC. This encodes CASSHYGQRANYGYTF. Full variable domain (remainder filled in from reference TRBV5-1 and TRBJ1-2): KAGVTQTPRYLIKTRGQQVTLSCSPISGHRSVSWYQQTPGQGLQFLFEYFSETQRNKGNFPGRFSGRQFSNSRSEMNVSTLELGDSALYLCASSHYGQRANYGYTFGSGTRLTVV.

V is TRBV7-2 and J is TRBJ2-5; 12 bases are shared with TRBD2. The germline V gene has CDR1 SGHTA and CDR2 FQGNSA. Unmatched junction bases numbered 10, after V lost 3 bases and J lost 5 bases. CDR3 length equals 17 residues. CDR3 DNA: TGTGCCAGCAGCTTTCAGTGGCTAGCGGGAGGGAGGGAGACCCAGTACTTC. Residues: CASSFQWLAGGRETQYF.

In DNA form, the CDR3 reads TGTGCCAGTAGTATTAGGGACAGGGCGCCCAAAAACATTCAGTACTTC. Protein product: CASSIRDRAPKNIQYF. This chain connects TRBV19 to TRBJ2-4, with 9 bases identical to TRBD1. J gave up 2 bases and V 3 bases, and 5 bases lay outside the gene matches. There are 16 residues in the CDR3. Germline V gene data show CDR1 as LNHDA and CDR2 as SQIVND (reference sequence).

The chain uses TRBV13 and TRBJ2-1; 7 positions match TRBD1. The CDR3 contains 14 residues. Germline CDR1 and CDR2: PRHDT and FYEKMQ (reference sequence). V shed 0 bases, J shed 9 bases, and the junction held 5 bases outside the gene matches. The CDR3 is CASSLGGDSGEQFF. Here the CDR3 DNA reads TGTGCCAGCAGCTTAGGGGGGGACAGCGGTGAGCAGTTCTTC.

This CDR3 is CASSLTGRVFHEQYF. In DNA form, the CDR3 reads TGTGCCAGCAGCTTAACAGGGCGCGTCTTCCACGAGCAGTACTTC. V gene TRBV5-6 combines with J gene TRBJ2-7; D is perhaps TRBD1 (6 bases). This CDR3 spans 15 amino acids. CDR1 is SGHDT and CDR2 is YYEEEE in the germline V gene. Trimming took off 2 bases at V and 5 bases at J, with 17 bases between the two ends.

The chain is built from TRBV15 and TRBJ2-1, with 9 bases matching TRBD2. CDR1 LNHNV and CDR2 YYDKDF come from the germline V gene (reference sequence). The CDR3 loop spans 16 amino acids. The J segment lost 7 bases and the V segment lost 3 bases, leaving 10 bases of the junction unmatched. The CDR3 region has the DNA TGTGCCACCAGCAGCATTCTAGCGGGAAAAAGAAATGAGCAGTTCTTC. Its protein is CATSSILAGKRNEQFF.

The V call is TRBV7-2, the J call TRBJ2-2; 7 positions match TRBD1. The CDR3 contains 14 residues. With 10 bases clipped from V and 2 bases from J, the junction kept 7 bases outside the gene matches. CDR1 SGHTA and CDR2 FQGNSA come from the germline V gene. This chain's CDR3 is CATKRQGNTGELFF. The DNA of the CDR3 is TGTGCCACCAAACGACAGGGAAACACCGGGGAGCTGTTTTTT. Complete variable domain (other parts from reference TRBV7-2 and TRBJ2-2): GAGVSQSPSNKVTEKGKDVELRCDPISGHTALYWYRQSLGQGLEFLIYFQGNSAPDKSGLPSDRFSAERTGGSVSTLTIQRTQQEDSAVYLCATKRQGNTGELFFGEGSRLTVL.

The chain has TRBV9 and TRBJ1-1, with a possible D match to TRBD1 (6 bases). Trimming cost V 6 bases and J 1 base, with 16 bases left between them. CDR1 and CDR2 (germline): SGDLS, YYNGEE. There are 15 residues in the CDR3. The CDR3 nucleotides read TGTGCCAGCAAAAACCATCAGACAGGGAACACTGAAGCTTTCTTT. It codes for CASKNHQTGNTEAFF.

This chain uses TRBV19 with TRBJ2-7, with 8 bases identical to TRBD1. V dropped 8 bases and J dropped 4; count of bases not matched to a gene: 4. This CDR3 is built from 12 residues. Germline V CDR1 and CDR2: LNHDA, SQIVND (reference sequence). The CDR3 loop reads CASGDRGYEQYF. CDR3 DNA: TGTGCCAGTGGTGACAGGGGTTACGAGCAGTACTTC.